These 7 T cell receptor beta chains were sequenced from one sample in a study of blood T cell repertoires in COVID-19. The assay was immunoSEQ multiplex PCR, and TCRdb's table has in-frame clones only and misses some. This sample carries over 200,000 clones, 80% to 90% of them seen once, and the ten largest clones take around a sixth. What was sequenced was peripheral blood. These receptors were obtained from a woman older than 75 with active or convalescent COVID-19.

The V call is TRBV30, the J call TRBJ1-6; D is unresolved. Germline CDR1 reads GTSNPN; CDR2 reads SVGIG (reference sequence). V shed 1 base and J shed 8 bases, with 9 bases lying between them. CDR3 length: 13 amino acids. The CDR3 DNA reads as TGTGCCTGGAGTGGGCTGCCCTATTCACCCCTCCACTTT. Protein: CAWSGLPYSPLHF.

The chain has TRBV5-5 and TRBJ1-2; 8 bases align to TRBD1. This CDR3 has 14 amino acids. Germline V lookup: CDR1 SGHKS, CDR2 YYEKEE (reference sequence). The V segment lost 6 bases and the J segment 2 bases; nucleotides outside the gene matches: 6. CDR3 residues: CASNPQGANYGYTF. CDR3 coding DNA: TGTGCCAGCAACCCCCAGGGGGCCAACTATGGCTACACCTTC.

This clone turned up a few times. This chain uses TRBV3-1 (or the pseudogene TRBV3-2) with TRBJ2-2, with 14 nucleotides matching TRBD2. The J segment lost 7 bases and the V segment lost 1 base, leaving 8 bases of the junction unmatched. Germline values: CDR1 LGHDT, CDR2 YNNKEL (reference sequence). This CDR3 has 18 residues. CDR3 nucleotide sequence: TGTGCCAGCAGCCAAGGGAGGACTAGCGGGAGGTTTGGCGGGGAGCTGTTTTTT. It encodes CASSQGRTSGRFGGELFF.

The V gene is TRBV9, the J gene TRBJ2-2; D is ambiguous. Trimming removed 0 bases at V and 4 bases at J, with 13 bases between. CDR1 and CDR2 from the germline V gene are SGDLS and YYNGEE. The CDR3 consists of 16 residues. Here the CDR3 DNA reads TGTGCCAGCAGCGTAGGGTTTAGCACCCTCACCGGGGAGCTGTTTTTT. This codes for CASSVGFSTLTGELFF. The full variable domain, rest sourced from reference TRBV9 and TRBJ2-2, is DSGVTQTPKHLITATGQRVTLRCSPRSGDLSVYWYQQSLDQGLQFLIQYYNGEERAKGNILERFSAQQFPDLHSELNLSSLELGDSALYFCASSVGFSTLTGELFFGEGSRLTVL.

V usage is TRBV2 and J usage is TRBJ1-6; 9 nucleotides agree with TRBD1. The CDR3 length is 16 residues. Germline trimming cut 6 bases from V and 9 bases from J; bases unmatched to any gene: 12. Germline values: CDR1 SNHLY, CDR2 FYNNEI. CDR3 coding DNA: TGTGCCAGCAGAGAAATCCCGGGACAGGGAACTTCACCCCTCCACTTT. Protein sequence: CASREIPGQGTSPLHF.

This chain connects TRBV5-1 to TRBJ1-1; unclear D gene. The CDR3 is made up of 16 amino acids. CDR1 is SGHRS, CDR2 YFSETQ, per germline. The ends were cut back, 1 base at V and 0 bases at J, with 13 bases in the middle. The CDR3 protein is CASSLTRVDLNTEAFF. CDR3 sequence (DNA): TGCGCCAGCAGCTTGACCCGGGTAGATCTGAACACTGAAGCTTTCTTT.

The sample holds a few counts of this clone. V is TRBV7-6 and J is TRBJ1-3; D is ambiguous. CDR3 length equals 15 residues. Germline CDR1 is SGHVS and CDR2 is FNYEAQ. Trimming shortened V by 5 bases and J by 3 bases, and 14 bases separated the two germline ends. The chain's CDR3 is CASSRHGLGGNTIYF. As DNA, the CDR3 is TGTGCCAGCAGCAGACACGGCCTTGGTGGAAACACCATATATTTT.